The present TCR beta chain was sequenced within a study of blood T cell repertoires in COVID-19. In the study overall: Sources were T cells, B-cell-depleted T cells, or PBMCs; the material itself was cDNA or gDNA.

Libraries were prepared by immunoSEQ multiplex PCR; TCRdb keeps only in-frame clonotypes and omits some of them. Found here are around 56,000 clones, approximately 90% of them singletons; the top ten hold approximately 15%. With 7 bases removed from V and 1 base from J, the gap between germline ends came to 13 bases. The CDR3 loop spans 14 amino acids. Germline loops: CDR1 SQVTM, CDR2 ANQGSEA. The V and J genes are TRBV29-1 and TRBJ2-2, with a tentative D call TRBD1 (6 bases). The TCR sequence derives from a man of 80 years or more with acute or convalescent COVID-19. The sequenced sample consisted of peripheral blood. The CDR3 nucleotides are TGCAGCGCTGCCCAGGGACAGAACACCGGGGAGCTGTTTTTT. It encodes CSAAQGQNTGELFF.